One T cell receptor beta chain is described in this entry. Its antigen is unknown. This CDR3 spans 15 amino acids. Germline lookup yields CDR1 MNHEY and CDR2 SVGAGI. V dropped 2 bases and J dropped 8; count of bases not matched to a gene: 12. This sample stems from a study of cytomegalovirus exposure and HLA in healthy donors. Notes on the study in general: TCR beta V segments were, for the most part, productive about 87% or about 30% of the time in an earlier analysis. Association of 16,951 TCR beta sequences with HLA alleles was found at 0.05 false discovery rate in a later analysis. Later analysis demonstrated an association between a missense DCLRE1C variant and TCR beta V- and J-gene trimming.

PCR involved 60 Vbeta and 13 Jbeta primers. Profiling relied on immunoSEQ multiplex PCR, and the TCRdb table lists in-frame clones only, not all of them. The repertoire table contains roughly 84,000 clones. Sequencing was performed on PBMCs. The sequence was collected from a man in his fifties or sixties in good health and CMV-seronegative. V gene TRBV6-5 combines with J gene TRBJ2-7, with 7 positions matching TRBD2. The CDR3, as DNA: TGTGCCAGCAGTTACCCCCGGGGAGGGGATACGAAGCAGTACTTC. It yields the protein CASSYPRGGDTKQYF.